A selection of T cell receptor beta chains follows, all from one sample in a study of blood T cell repertoires in COVID-19. This table comes from immunoSEQ multiplex PCR, and its TCRdb copy is limited to in-frame clones, with some not included. The repertoire includes about 260,000 clones, approximately 84% of them detected once, and over 1.5% sits in the top ten. Material: peripheral blood. Source of these receptors: a woman of 80 years or more with acute or convalescent COVID-19. Each CDR3 is given with its conserved first and last residue. The order of the fields is D gene, V gene, J gene, CDR3 protein, CDR3 DNA. The D gene is left open where the match is weak.

d_call: TRBD1; v_call: TRBV2; j_call: TRBJ1-4; cdr3_aa: CTSRTGRNEKLFF; cdr3_nt: TGTACCAGCAGGACAGGGCGCAATGAAAAACTGTTTTTT
d_call: NA; v_call: TRBV2; j_call: TRBJ1-4; cdr3_aa: CASSGGHSTNEKLFF; cdr3_nt: TGTGCCAGCAGTGGAGGACACTCAACTAATGAAAAACTGTTTTTT
d_call: NA; v_call: TRBV28; j_call: TRBJ1-1; cdr3_aa: CASSFAGSEAFF; cdr3_nt: TGTGCCAGCAGTTTCGCAGGCTCTGAAGCTTTCTTT
d_call: NA; v_call: TRBV29-1; j_call: TRBJ2-7; cdr3_aa: CSVESGGYEQYF; cdr3_nt: TGCAGCGTTGAGTCAGGGGGGTACGAGCAGTACTTC
d_call: TRBD2; v_call: TRBV19; j_call: TRBJ2-3; cdr3_aa: CASSKRLAGVTDTQYF; cdr3_nt: TGTGCCAGTAGTAAAAGACTAGCGGGCGTCACAGATACGCAGTATTTT
d_call: TRBD1; v_call: TRBV24-1; j_call: TRBJ2-1; cdr3_aa: CATSRAGTGWYEQFF; cdr3_nt: TGTGCCACCAGTAGAGCCGGGACAGGGTGGTATGAGCAGTTCTTC
d_call: TRBD1; v_call: TRBV4-2; j_call: TRBJ1-2; cdr3_aa: CASSQVPGQGYGYTF; cdr3_nt: TGTGCCAGCAGCCAAGTCCCCGGACAGGGCTATGGCTACACCTTC
d_call: TRBD2; v_call: TRBV5-8; j_call: TRBJ2-2; cdr3_aa: CASTAGERTGELFF; cdr3_nt: TGTGCCAGCACAGCGGGGGAGAGGACCGGGGAGCTGTTTTTT
d_call: NA; v_call: TRBV6-2/TRBV6-3; j_call: TRBJ2-1; cdr3_aa: CASSWFTSYNEQFF; cdr3_nt: TGTGCCAGCAGTTGGTTTACATCTTACAATGAGCAGTTCTTC
d_call: TRBD1; v_call: TRBV2; j_call: TRBJ2-1; cdr3_aa: CASSRPGQAPRNEQFF; cdr3_nt: TGTGCCAGCAGTCGACCCGGACAGGCCCCTCGCAATGAGCAGTTCTTC
d_call: TRBD1; v_call: TRBV29-1; j_call: TRBJ1-5; cdr3_aa: CSVVWRDRDQPQHF; cdr3_nt: TGCAGCGTTGTTTGGCGGGACAGGGATCAGCCCCAGCATTTT
d_call: TRBD1; v_call: TRBV27; j_call: TRBJ2-3; cdr3_aa: CASSSGQGYTDTQYF; cdr3_nt: TGTGCCAGCAGTTCCGGACAGGGTTACACAGATACGCAGTATTTT
d_call: NA; v_call: TRBV7-9; j_call: TRBJ2-3; cdr3_aa: CASSLADRTFTDTQYF; cdr3_nt: TGTGCCAGCAGCTTAGCGGACAGAACCTTCACAGATACGCAGTATTTT
d_call: NA; v_call: TRBV4-3; j_call: TRBJ1-3; cdr3_aa: CASSQDTLGGFRNTIYF; cdr3_nt: TGCGCCAGCAGCCAAGATACCCTTGGGGGGTTTAGAAACACCATATATTTT
d_call: TRBD1; v_call: TRBV10-2; j_call: TRBJ1-4; cdr3_aa: CASSDTGGQEKLFF; cdr3_nt: TGCGCCAGCAGTGATACAGGGGGCCAAGAAAAACTGTTTTTT
d_call: TRBD2; v_call: TRBV4-1; j_call: TRBJ2-3; cdr3_aa: CASSQLIKRGGQDTQYF; cdr3_nt: TGCGCCAGCAGCCAGCTAATCAAGCGGGGGGGCCAAGATACGCAGTATTTT
d_call: TRBD1; v_call: TRBV5-1; j_call: TRBJ1-5; cdr3_aa: CASSFGTGGQPQHF; cdr3_nt: TGCGCCAGCAGCTTTGGGACAGGGGGCCAGCCCCAGCATTTT
d_call: TRBD1; v_call: TRBV4-1; j_call: TRBJ1-1; cdr3_aa: CASSLSRDRGWNTEAFF; cdr3_nt: TGCGCCAGCAGCCTGAGCCGGGACAGGGGATGGAACACTGAAGCTTTCTTT
d_call: TRBD2; v_call: TRBV19; j_call: TRBJ2-7; cdr3_aa: CASSRAGARYEQYF; cdr3_nt: TGTGCCAGTAGTAGAGCGGGAGCACGATACGAGCAGTACTTC
d_call: TRBD2; v_call: TRBV3-1/TRBV3-2; j_call: TRBJ2-3; cdr3_aa: CASSQDPSGTRGDTQYF; cdr3_nt: TGTGCCAGCAGCCAAGATCCTAGCGGGACCCGGGGGGATACGCAGTATTTT
d_call: NA; v_call: TRBV5-6; j_call: TRBJ2-5; cdr3_aa: CASSPRGGGVQETQYF; cdr3_nt: TGTGCCAGCAGCCCTCGGGGCGGGGGCGTCCAAGAGACCCAGTACTTC
d_call: NA; v_call: TRBV15; j_call: TRBJ2-3; cdr3_aa: CATSRDGAPTPTDTQYF; cdr3_nt: TGTGCCACCAGCAGAGATGGGGCGCCTACCCCCACAGATACGCAGTATTTT
d_call: NA; v_call: TRBV6-1; j_call: TRBJ1-2; cdr3_aa: CASSERTFSGYTF; cdr3_nt: TGTGCCAGCAGTGAAAGAACTTTTAGTGGCTACACCTTC
d_call: NA; v_call: TRBV20-1; j_call: TRBJ1-1; cdr3_aa: CSTEPGHEAFF; cdr3_nt: TGCAGTACTGAACCGGGTCATGAAGCTTTCTTT
d_call: NA; v_call: TRBV6-5; j_call: TRBJ2-7; cdr3_aa: CTSSYSSGSYEQYF; cdr3_nt: TGTACCAGCAGTTACTCGTCGGGATCCTACGAGCAGTACTTC
d_call: NA; v_call: TRBV29-1; j_call: TRBJ2-7; cdr3_aa: CSVRQTPYEQYF; cdr3_nt: TGCAGCGTCCGACAAACCCCCTACGAGCAGTACTTC
d_call: NA; v_call: TRBV21-1; j_call: TRBJ2-1; cdr3_aa: CASSLGLAGVNEQFF; cdr3_nt: TGTGCCAGCAGCTTGGGACTAGCGGGAGTTAATGAGCAGTTCTTC